These 4 T cell receptor beta chains came from one sample sequenced in a study of CD8+CD57+ T cells in acquired aplastic anemia. Profiling that covered TCR beta VDJ and CDR3 relied on genomic DNA as its template. TCRdb recomputed calls from the reads with MiXCR, one row per CDR3 protein. The data hold about 220,000 distinct CDR3 sequences, with about a third observed a single time. The sequenced material came from sorted CD4+, CD8+, or CD8+CD57+ T cells (not recorded which) from PBMCs. The source is a human donor in good health, serving as a control.

The chain recombines TRBV24-1 with TRBJ2-3; 7 positions agree with TRBD1. Trimming cost V 10 bases and J 1 base; bases outside gene matches: 4. Germline-derived CDR1 and CDR2 are KGHDR and SFDVKD. This CDR3 is 13 amino acids long. Written as DNA, the CDR3 is TGTGCCACGGGGACAGAGCGCACAGATACGCAGTATTTT. Protein product: CATGTERTDTQYF.

This clonotype has at least ten counts. J is TRBJ2-7 and V is TRBV5-4; D not certain. Germline V lookup: CDR1 SGHNT, CDR2 YYREEE (reference sequence). V lost 4 bases and J 6 bases, leaving 17 bases between the germline ends. The CDR3 runs to 14 residues. In DNA form, the CDR3 reads TGTGCCAGCAGCCCACTACGTGGGGTGGCCGAGCAGTACTTC. As protein: CASSPLRGVAEQYF. The full variable domain, its missing parts supplied by reference TRBV5-4 and TRBJ2-7, is ETGVTQSPTHLIKTRGQQVTLRCSSQSGHNTVSWYQQALGQGPQFIFQYYREEENGRGNFPPRFSGLQFPNYSSELNVNALELDDSALYLCASSPLRGVAEQYFGPGTRLTVT.

This clonotype was seen more than once but under ten times. The J gene is TRBJ1-5, the V gene TRBV30; D call uncertain. This CDR3 has 13 amino acids. V was cut by 1 base and J by 5 bases, with 9 bases left in between. Germline CDR1 is GTSNPN and CDR2 is SVGIG (reference sequence). The CDR3 nucleotides are TGTGCCTGGAGTGAACAAGGGTATCAGCCCCAGCATTTT. Protein sequence: CAWSEQGYQPQHF.

The rearrangement uses TRBV5-1 and TRBJ2-1; D is perhaps TRBD2 (7 bases). Germline CDR1 and CDR2: SGHRS and YFSETQ. The CDR3 spans 14 residues. The ends were cut back, 9 bases at V and 7 bases at J, with 20 bases in the middle. CDR3 sequence (DNA): TGCGCCACTCGATGGGAACAGGGAGGGAATGAGCAGTTCTTC. Its translation: CATRWEQGGNEQFF. The whole variable domain, remainder taken from reference TRBV5-1 and TRBJ2-1, is KAGVTQTPRYLIKTRGQQVTLSCSPISGHRSVSWYQQTPGQGLQFLFEYFSETQRNKGNFPGRFSGRQFSNSRSEMNVSTLELGDSALYLCATRWEQGGNEQFFGPGTRLTVL.